This T cell receptor (beta chain) was recorded in a study of cytomegalovirus exposure and HLA in healthy donors. The PCR ran on 60 Vbeta and 13 Jbeta primers. Libraries were prepared by immunoSEQ multiplex PCR; TCRdb keeps only in-frame clonotypes and omits some of them. This sample has under 200,000 clones, with 73% found just once. This clone was picked up one time. The germline V gene encodes CDR1 SGHTA and CDR2 FQGNSA. This CDR3 is 14 amino acids long. V dropped 5 bases and J dropped 8; count of bases not matched to a gene: 7. This clonotype was sampled from a woman between 18 and 30 years old in good health and CMV-seropositive. V is TRBV7-2 and J is TRBJ2-1; 9 bases map to TRBD2. Sequencing was done on a sample of PBMCs. CDR3 DNA: TGTGCCAGCAGCAACGAGCGGGGGGCTTATGAGCAGTTCTTC. It yields the protein CASSNERGAYEQFF.